The present T cell receptor (beta chain) was sequenced within a study of T cell repertoires in cytomegalovirus infection. Across the whole study: Public TCR beta signatures were indicative of both CMV infection and a matching HLA type.

The CDR3 runs 12 residues. Germline V gives CDR1 LNHDA, CDR2 SQIVND (reference sequence). V lost 8 bases, J lost 8 bases, and 13 bases lay in between. Points on this clonotype: Its antigen is currently unknown.

A single record per CDR3 protein comes from TCRdb applying MiXCR to the reads. The sample lists about 740,000 distinct CDR3 sequences, roughly a third occurring once. The sample in question was cultured PBMCs, obtained from culture after CMV antigen stimulation. The rearrangement uses TRBV19 and TRBJ2-1; TRBD2 might be the D (6 bases). This TCR came from a human donor in good health (CMV status not recorded). Some clones in this sample may be carry-over from other donors' samples. This CDR3 reads CASFAGYDEQFF. DNA for the CDR3: TGTGCCAGTTTCGCGGGATATGATGAGCAGTTCTTC.